A selection of T cell receptor beta chains follows, all from one sample in a study of sequential checkpoint blockade in melanoma. Libraries were prepared by immunoSEQ multiplex PCR; TCRdb keeps only in-frame clonotypes and omits some of them. This sample has some 18,000 clones, with 26% found just once. The source material was tumor tissue (inferred from file names), sampled from a patient given nivolumab and ipilimumab in sequence. These receptor sequences come from a human donor with melanoma. The CDR3 runs from the conserved cysteine through the conserved F or W. The D gene is left open where the match is weak. Clone size is stated in some rows and not others, as once, few, many or a class when expanded.

length	J	V	D	size	CDR3	DNA
15	TRBJ2-7	TRBV19	TRBD1	NA	CASSIVTGGGYEQYF	TGTGCCAGTAGTATTGTGACAGGGGGCGGCTACGAGCAGTACTTC
18	TRBJ2-5	TRBV11-3	TRBD2	few	CASSLRGGGGAKQETQYF	TGTGCCAGCAGCTTAAGAGGTGGCGGGGGGGCGAAACAAGAGACCCAGTACTTC
15	TRBJ1-2	TRBV30	NA	NA	CAWSVGGKWDYGYTF	TGTGCCTGGAGTGTCGGAGGGAAGTGGGACTATGGCTACACCTTC
16	TRBJ1-1	TRBV4-1	NA	few	CASSQKPRTRDTEAFF	TGCGCCAGCAGCCAAAAACCTAGAACCCGGGACACTGAAGCTTTCTTT
15	TRBJ2-7	TRBV11-3	TRBD1	NA	CASSLWDRGAFEQYF	TGTGCCAGCAGCTTGTGGGACAGGGGGGCCTTCGAGCAGTACTTC
12	TRBJ2-7	TRBV19	NA	NA	CASSRDGAEQYF	TGTGCCAGTAGCCGCGACGGAGCCGAGCAGTACTTC
12	TRBJ2-2	TRBV6-8	NA	few	CASTLSSGELFF	TGTGCCAGCACATTGTCCAGCGGGGAGCTGTTTTTT
13	TRBJ2-7	TRBV18	NA	few	CASSPGDLYEQYF	TGTGCCAGCTCACCAGGGGACCTCTACGAGCAGTACTTC
17	TRBJ1-5	TRBV6-8	TRBD1	NA	CASSFGQGGYSNQPQHF	TGTGCCAGCAGTTTTGGACAGGGGGGATATAGCAATCAGCCCCAGCATTTT
15	TRBJ2-1	TRBV6-8	TRBD2	NA	CASSRGLAGGPEQFF	TGTGCCAGCTCCAGAGGACTAGCGGGAGGGCCTGAGCAGTTCTTC
12	TRBJ2-7	TRBV6-8	NA	few	CASSYSSNEQYF	TGTGCCAGCAGTTACTCAAGTAACGAGCAGTACTTC
15	TRBJ2-4	TRBV9	NA	few	CASSGRSGSKNIQYF	TGTGCCAGCAGTGGCCGGTCGGGGTCCAAAAACATTCAGTACTTC
14	TRBJ1-5	TRBV15	NA	few	CATGTPRNNQPQHF	TGTGCCACCGGGACTCCTCGAAATAATCAGCCCCAGCATTTT
15	TRBJ2-1	TRBV6-8	TRBD2	few	CASSSPSGRRDEQFF	TGTGCCAGCAGTTCCCCTAGCGGGAGACGGGATGAGCAGTTCTTC
16	TRBJ2-5	TRBV11-3	NA	NA	CASSSPQGFHQETQYF	TGTGCCAGCAGCTCCCCCCAGGGGTTTCACCAAGAGACCCAGTACTTC
13	TRBJ2-1	TRBV10-2	NA	NA	CASSESLYNEQFF	TGCGCCAGCAGTGAGTCACTTTACAATGAGCAGTTCTTC
14	TRBJ2-1	TRBV6-8	NA	few	CASGGGLLWGEQFF	TGTGCCAGCGGAGGGGGTTTGTTGTGGGGTGAGCAGTTCTTC
14	TRBJ1-1	TRBV11-3	NA	many	CASSLAGGNTEAFF	TGTGCCAGCAGCTTGGCAGGAGGGAACACTGAAGCTTTCTTT
17	TRBJ2-3	TRBV28	NA	medium-sized	CASNLLGTVRPTDTQYF	TGTGCCAGCAACCTCCTCGGTACGGTCCGCCCCACAGATACGCAGTATTTT
14	TRBJ2-3	TRBV9	TRBD1	few	CASSPGTGTVTQYF	TGTGCCAGCAGCCCCGGGACAGGGACGGTTACGCAGTATTTT
14	TRBJ2-7	TRBV5-1	NA	NA	CASSSRDTSYEQYF	TGCGCCAGCAGCTCCCGGGACACCTCCTACGAGCAGTACTTC
13	TRBJ1-1	TRBV28	NA	NA	CASSSSWVTEAFF	TGTGCCAGCAGTTCCTCCTGGGTCACTGAAGCTTTCTTT
16	TRBJ2-2	TRBV11-3	TRBD2	many	CASSVVPGLATGELFF	TGTGCCAGCAGCGTAGTCCCGGGACTAGCGACCGGGGAGCTGTTTTTT
16	TRBJ1-2	TRBV15	TRBD1	few	CATSQTDATGNYGYTF	TGTGCCACCAGCCAAACTGACGCGACAGGGAACTATGGCTACACCTTC
17	TRBJ2-7	TRBV11-3	TRBD2	many	CASSSSGLAVSSYEQYF	TGTGCCAGCAGCTCCAGTGGGCTAGCGGTCAGCTCCTACGAGCAGTACTTC
17	TRBJ1-3	TRBV11-3	NA	many	CASSVATGTYSGNTIYF	TGTGCCAGCAGCGTGGCGACCGGGACATACTCTGGAAACACCATATATTTT
15	TRBJ2-7	TRBV28	NA	NA	CASSIRDILTYEQYF	TGTGCCAGCAGTATCCGGGACATCCTAACCTACGAGCAGTACTTC
12	TRBJ1-4	TRBV29-1	NA	few	CSVQRAGEKLFF	TGCAGCGTCCAACGGGCCGGGGAAAAACTGTTTTTT
15	TRBJ1-6	TRBV9	NA	few	CASSGTGTENSPLHF	TGTGCCAGCAGCGGAACAGGGACGGAAAATTCACCCCTCCACTTT
16	TRBJ1-5	TRBV28	TRBD1	few	CASSRDRGAGNQPQHF	TGTGCCAGCAGCCGGGACAGGGGGGCGGGAAATCAGCCCCAGCATTTT
15	TRBJ2-7	TRBV23-1	TRBD2	many	CASSLRTSGAYEQYF	TGCGCCAGCAGCTTAAGGACTAGCGGAGCCTACGAGCAGTACTTC
14	TRBJ1-5	TRBV6-8	NA	NA	CASSYSAGVQPQHF	TGTGCCAGCAGTTACTCGGCAGGGGTCCAGCCCCAGCATTTT
17	TRBJ2-3	TRBV28	NA	few	CASSSPPGTLFRDTQYF	TGTGCCAGCAGTTCTCCTCCGGGGACCCTTTTTCGGGATACGCAGTATTTT
14	TRBJ2-1	TRBV9	NA	NA	CASSLSGQYNEQFF	TGTGCCAGCAGCCTAAGTGGGCAATACAATGAGCAGTTCTTC
15	TRBJ2-7	TRBV19	NA	once	CASARGASGSYEQYF	TGTGCCAGTGCAAGGGGGGCAAGCGGCTCCTACGAGCAGTACTTC
15	TRBJ2-1	TRBV18	TRBD2	NA	CASSPIGLASDEQFF	TGTGCCAGCTCACCTATAGGACTAGCTTCGGATGAGCAGTTCTTC